This is a list of T cell receptor beta chains from one sample in a study of blood T cell repertoires in COVID-19. Profiling relied on immunoSEQ multiplex PCR, and the TCRdb table lists in-frame clones only, not all of them. This sample has about 90,000 clones, with roughly three quarters found just once. Sequencing was carried out using peripheral blood. Receptors were obtained from a woman older than 75 with acute or convalescent COVID-19. CDR3s include the opening cysteine and the closing phenylalanine or tryptophan. The order of the fields is CDR3 length, clone size, J gene, D gene, V gene, CDR3 DNA, CDR3 protein. A D gene is named only where the DNA matches it firmly. Clone size is not always given. Where it is, it says once, few, many or a class for expanded clones.

>9|NA|TRBJ1-1|NA|TRBV29-1
TGCAGCGTTGACGTCGGAGCTTTCTTT
CSVDVGAFF
>10|NA|TRBJ1-1|NA|TRBV20-1
TGCAGTGCCGCGCGTATTGAAGCTTTCTTT
CSAARIEAFF
>13|NA|TRBJ1-5|NA|TRBV10-3
TGTGCCATCAGTGAGTCTCTAAATCAGCCCCAGCATTTT
CAISESLNQPQHF
>14|NA|TRBJ2-7|NA|TRBV10-3
TGTGCCATCAGGATTGGGCCGTTCTTTTACGAGCAGTACTTC
CAIRIGPFFYEQYF
>16|NA|TRBJ1-4|TRBD1|TRBV2
TGTGCCAGCAGTGCAGGGGGTTTGAGGACTAATGAAAAACTGTTTTTT
CASSAGGLRTNEKLFF
>16|NA|TRBJ1-1|NA|TRBV19
TGTGCCAGTACCTCGAGGGGGACAAACGGGAAGACTGAAGCTTTCTTT
CASTSRGTNGKTEAFF
>15|NA|TRBJ2-5|NA|TRBV30
TGTGCCTGGAGTGGGTTCAGCGGCCCCCAAGAGACCCAGTACTTC
CAWSGFSGPQETQYF
>14|once|TRBJ2-3|TRBD2|TRBV19
TGTGCCAGCAGACTAGCGGCCAGCACAGATACGCAGTATTTT
CASRLAASTDTQYF
>15|NA|TRBJ1-4|TRBD1|TRBV6-5
TGTGCCAGCAGTTACACTACAGGGGAAAACGAAAAACTGTTTTTT
CASSYTTGENEKLFF
>15|NA|TRBJ1-1|TRBD1|TRBV18
TGTGCCAGCTCACCGAACGACAGGGGTAACACTGAAGCTTTCTTT
CASSPNDRGNTEAFF
>12|few|TRBJ1-1|TRBD1|TRBV18
TGTGCCAGCTCACCGGACAGGTTTGAAGCTTTCTTT
CASSPDRFEAFF
>12|NA|TRBJ2-1|NA|TRBV28
TGTGCCAGCATCTCCTCCTACAATGAGCAGTTCTTC
CASISSYNEQFF
>14|NA|TRBJ1-5|NA|TRBV24-1
TGTGCCACCAGTGACTCTCAGGGGCATCAGCCCCAGCATTTT
CATSDSQGHQPQHF
>14|NA|TRBJ2-2|NA|TRBV9
TGTGCCAGCAGCGTAGTACAGCAAGCCGGGGAGCTGTTTTTT
CASSVVQQAGELFF
>14|NA|TRBJ2-3|TRBD2|TRBV5-1
TGCGCCAGCAGCTTGCTAGCGGGAGAAAATACGCAGTATTTT
CASSLLAGENTQYF